This T cell receptor (beta chain) was recorded in a study of CD8 T cells in Susac syndrome. Study-level findings and limits: As acknowledged by the study, its TCR sequencing and HLA analysis included a relatively small number of individuals.

Comments on this clonotype: Antigen: not known.

This CDR3 has 13 amino acids. V lost 1 base and J lost 6, with 10 bases in between. Germline V lookup: CDR1 DFQATT, CDR2 SNEGSKA (reference sequence). Random hexamers were used to reverse transcribe roughly 0.45 to 1 ug of RNA. A multiplex approach, immunoSEQ multiplex PCR, amplified TCR beta CDR3 across 54 Vbeta and 13 Jbeta. TCRdb processed the immunoSEQ multiplex PCR reads anew with MiXCR; each CDR3 protein has one entry. The sample carries over 150,000 distinct CDR3 sequences, roughly 95% recorded once. The receptor was isolated from a human donor with multiple sclerosis. The V call is TRBV20-1, the J call TRBJ2-1; D remains unclear. Material for sequencing was CD4+ T cells from PBMCs. CDR3 sequence (DNA): TGCAGTGCTAGAGGCTCCCTAGGCAATGAGCAGTTCTTC. Residues: CSARGSLGNEQFF.